The 25 T cell receptor beta chains below all came from one sample that was sequenced in a study of vaccination and CD4 T cells after COVID-19. No antigens are known for them. As for treatment: roughly 10-day PBMC culture with coronavirus spike peptide pools or control peptides (ViraFEST assay). Ahead of the COVID-19 pandemic (2011-2018), the CD4+ T cells of the unexposed donor were collected. Researchers used the Oncomine TCR Beta short-read assay to sequence DNA from cultured CD4+ T cells. In TCRdb, the PCR reads were re-called with MiXCR into one record per CDR3 protein. The data show 8,500 to 9,500 distinct CDR3 sequences, 30% to 35% seen once. The sequencing input was CD4+ T cells from blood, cultured in vitro. The receptors here all came from a human donor in good health.

Only a few counts were recorded for this clonotype. Mismatch with germline at one junction end may stem from a read error. This chain joins TRBV7-7 and TRBJ2-5; a weak D match, TRBD2 (7 bases). CDR1 is SSHAT and CDR2 is FNYEAQ in the germline V gene (reference sequence). There are 18 residues in the CDR3. This CDR3 is CASSLGTSGGGVQETQYF. The CDR3 nucleotides are TGTGCTAGCAGCCTGGGCACTTCAGGAGGGGGGGTACAAGAGACCCAGTACTTC.

This chain links TRBV4-2 with TRBJ2-3; 11 positions agree with TRBD2. CDR3 size: 16 residues. The germline V gene has CDR1 LGHNA and CDR2 YNFKEQ. V gave up 1 base and J gave up 5 bases; unmatched junction bases: 5. The CDR3 reads CASSQGGTSGQDTQYF. CDR3 nucleotides: TGTGCCAGCAGCCAAGGGGGGACTAGCGGACAAGATACGCAGTATTTT.

By its share, this clonotype is large. The DNA for the CDR3 is TGTGCCACCAGCATAACGGCAGTTAAAGATCCATCTACGAGGCAGTACTTC. As protein: CATSITAVKDPSTRQYF. J is TRBJ2-7 and V is TRBV2; D not resolved. Trimming cost V 10 bases and J 9 bases, with 34 bases left between them. The CDR3 covers 17 residues. Germline CDR1 and CDR2: SNHLY and FYNNEI.

This chain connects TRBV20-1 to TRBJ2-7, with a tentative D call TRBD2 (5 bases). The CDR3 is made up of 11 amino acids. V was shortened by 3 bases and J by 6 bases, with 9 bases between the two germline ends. Germline V gives CDR1 DFQATT, CDR2 SNEGSKA (reference sequence). Here the CDR3 reads CSASFLAEQYF. For the CDR3, the DNA is TGCAGTGCTAGTTTCCTAGCCGAGCAGTACTTC.

The chain is built from TRBV6-5 and TRBJ2-7; D perhaps matches TRBD2 (5 bases). The ends were cut back, 3 bases at V and 5 bases at J, with 14 bases in the middle. The germline V gene encodes CDR1 MNHEY and CDR2 SVGAGI. This CDR3 has 14 amino acids. The DNA of the CDR3 is TGTGCCAGCAGTTATGAGGGAATACGCGACGAGCAGTACTTC. Translation gives CASSYEGIRDEQYF.

The rearrangement links TRBV7-9 to TRBJ1-1; D gene ambiguous. CDR1 is SEHNR and CDR2 is FQNEAQ in the germline V gene (reference sequence). V was pared by 3 bases and J by 7 bases, with 12 bases between. This CDR3 region has 13 residues. CDR3: CASSFMEGVEAFF. The CDR3 region has the DNA TGTGCCAGCAGCTTTATGGAAGGAGTTGAAGCTTTCTTT.

This clonotype was seen a single time. The V and J genes are TRBV6-5 and TRBJ1-1; the D is unclear. The CDR3 is 15 amino acids. Germline values: CDR1 MNHEY, CDR2 SVGAGI. With 0 bases removed from V and 1 base from J, the gap between germline ends came to 9 bases. The CDR3 DNA reads TGTGCCAGCAGTTACTCGATAAATGAGAACACTGAAGCTTTCTTT. It translates to CASSYSINENTEAFF.

The chain couples TRBV6-1 to TRBJ2-7; tentative D call: TRBD1 (5 bases). Germline V CDR1 and CDR2: MNHNS, SASEGT. The CDR3 has 14 residues. The germline V and J ends were trimmed by 7 bases and 0 bases, with 13 bases remaining between them. As DNA, the CDR3 is TGTGCCAGCATGCCAGGGTTGAGCTCCTACGAGCAGTACTTC. Amino acid sequence: CASMPGLSSYEQYF.

This chain uses TRBV6-1 with TRBJ1-5; possibly TRBD1 for D (6 bases). V was cut by 6 bases and J by 0 bases, with 12 bases left in between. The CDR3 spans 15 residues. CDR1 and CDR2 from the germline V gene are MNHNS and SASEGT. CDR3 region: CASSPGGGSNQPQHF. CDR3 nucleotides: TGTGCCAGCAGCCCCGGAGGGGGTAGCAATCAGCCCCAGCATTTT.

In this sample, this clonotype turned up a few times. The chain combines TRBV18 with TRBJ1-5; tentatively, D is TRBD1 (5 bases). The CDR3 has 15 amino acids. Germline V lookup: CDR1 KGHSH, CDR2 LQKENI. Between the trimmed V and J ends, which lost 3 bases and 1 base, there was a span of 10 bases. The CDR3 nucleotides are TGTGCCAGCTCACCCACCGAGGGGAGCAATCAGCCCCAGCATTTT. Residues: CASSPTEGSNQPQHF. The whole variable domain, remainder taken from reference TRBV18 and TRBJ1-5, is NAGVMQNPRHLVRRRGQEARLRCSPMKGHSHVYWYRQLPEEGLKFMVYLQKENIIDESGMPKERFSAEFPKEGPSILRIQQVVRGDSAAYFCASSPTEGSNQPQHFGDGTRLSIL.

This clonotype showed up just once. The CDR3 reads CASRVDIYPYNEQFF. The CDR3 DNA reads as TGTGCCAGCAGGGTCGACATATACCCTTACAATGAGCAGTTCTTC. The V call is TRBV2, the J call TRBJ2-1; D is unresolved. The CDR3 length is 15 residues. Germline values: CDR1 SNHLY, CDR2 FYNNEI. V was cut by 6 bases and J by 4 bases, with 16 bases left in between.

This rearrangement joins TRBV7-6 to TRBJ1-6; maybe TRBD1 (5 bases). CDR3 size: 15 residues. Trimming removed 4 bases from V and 7 bases from J, with 14 bases in between. Germline-derived CDR1 and CDR2 are SGHVS and FNYEAQ. CDR3 bases: TGTGCCAGCAGCTCCCGACAGATCCTAAATTCACCCCTCCACTTT. Its translation: CASSSRQILNSPLHF.

The chain links TRBV6-5 to TRBJ2-5, with TRBD2 identical over 7 bases. Unmatched junction bases numbered 5, after V lost 2 bases and J lost 5 bases. The CDR3 covers 14 residues. Germline CDR1 MNHEY, CDR2 SVGAGI. The CDR3 nucleotides read TGTGCCAGCAGTTACGGGGGGGAAGCGGAGACCCAGTACTTC. This gives the protein CASSYGGEAETQYF.

The chain has TRBV19 and TRBJ2-3, with TRBD2 matching 10 bases. The V gene end was trimmed by 7 bases and the J gene end by 1 base; junction bases not matched to a gene: 2. The CDR3 extends over 14 amino acids. Germline CDR1 reads LNHDA; CDR2 reads SQIVND (reference sequence). The CDR3 DNA sequence: TGTGCCAGTACTAGCGGGGGTGGCACAGATACGCAGTATTTT. This sequence encodes CASTSGGGTDTQYF. Combining the CDR3 with reference TRBV19 and TRBJ2-3 gives the whole variable domain DGGITQSPKYLFRKEGQNVTLSCEQNLNHDAMYWYRQDPGQGLRLIYYSQIVNDFQKGDIAEGYSVSREKKESFPLTVTSAQKNPTAFYLCASTSGGGTDTQYFGPGTRLTVL.

This clonotype was found a few times. This sequence joins TRBV6-1 and TRBJ1-6, with D perhaps matching TRBD1 (5 bases). V lost 5 bases and J lost 0, with 20 bases in between. CDR1 is MNHNS and CDR2 is SASEGT in the germline V gene. This CDR3 is built from 19 residues. The DNA of the CDR3 is TGTGCCAGCAGTCGGGGACGGACGGAACCCAGCTCCTATAATTCACCCCTCCACTTT. It specifies CASSRGRTEPSSYNSPLHF.

This clonotype came up a few times. This rearrangement joins TRBV6-1 to TRBJ2-3; D not resolved. V dropped 6 bases and J dropped 0 bases, with 13 bases sitting between them. Germline CDR1 MNHNS, CDR2 SASEGT. The CDR3 has 15 residues. The CDR3 loop reads CASSIGVTSTDTQYF. The CDR3 DNA follows: TGTGCCAGCAGCATTGGGGTAACTAGCACAGATACGCAGTATTTT.

J is TRBJ2-4 and V is TRBV6-1; 8 positions agree with TRBD2. Germline V gives CDR1 MNHNS, CDR2 SASEGT. V lost 5 bases, J lost 3 bases, and 9 bases stayed unmatched. There are 16 residues in the CDR3. CDR3 region: CASSPGTRGSKNIQYF. Here the CDR3 DNA reads TGTGCCAGCAGTCCCGGGACTAGGGGGAGCAAAAACATTCAGTACTTC.

This clonotype was counted between two and nine times. The chain joins TRBV20-1 to TRBJ2-2; perhaps TRBD1 as D (7 bases). Germline V gives CDR1 DFQATT, CDR2 SNEGSKA (reference sequence). Between the trimmed V and J ends, which lost 0 bases and 6 bases, there was a span of 11 bases. This CDR3 spans 14 amino acids. The CDR3, as DNA: TGCAGTGCTAGAGAGACAGGGAGGCCCGGGGAGCTGTTTTTT. This sequence encodes CSARETGRPGELFF.

The chain employs TRBV11-2 and TRBJ2-4, with D hard to call. Looked up from germline, CDR1 is SGHAT and CDR2 is FQNNGV. V lost 4 bases to trimming and J lost 8 bases, with 3 bases between them. This CDR3 contains 10 residues. The CDR3 sequence: CASSSDIQYF. CDR3 sequence (DNA): TGTGCCAGCAGCTCTGACATTCAGTACTTC. Drawing the rest from reference TRBV11-2 and TRBJ2-4, the complete variable domain is EAGVAQSPRYKIIEKRQSVAFWCNPISGHATLYWYQQILGQGPKLLIQFQNNGVVDDSQLPKDRFSAERLKGVDSTLKIQPAKLEDSAVYLCASSSDIQYFGAGTRLSVL.

The chain couples TRBV6-4 to TRBJ2-2; D is uncertain. Germline lookup yields CDR1 MRHNA and CDR2 SNTAGT. V was clipped by 4 bases and J by 3 bases, with 12 bases between them. This CDR3 has 15 residues. In DNA form, the CDR3 reads TGTGCCAGCAGTGCCGGGCAGGCAGACACCGGGGAGCTGTTTTTT. Translation: CASSAGQADTGELFF.

This clonotype was seen a handful of times. The CDR3 DNA sequence: TGCGCCAGCAGTGAGTCGGGGCCGAACACTGAAGCTTTCTTT. It codes for CASSESGPNTEAFF. The gene calls are TRBV10-1 and TRBJ1-1; a weak D match, TRBD1 (5 bases). V was cut by 0 bases and J by 1 base, with 6 bases left in between. This CDR3 comprises 14 residues. Germline assignment: CDR1 WNHNN and CDR2 SYGVQD (reference sequence).

This clonotype was counted between two and nine times. The genes are TRBV7-6 and TRBJ1-3, with D tentatively TRBD1 (5 bases). Trimming cost V 5 bases and J 7 bases, with 15 bases left between them. The germline gives CDR1 SGHVS, CDR2 FNYEAQ. The CDR3 totals 14 residues. CDR3 protein: CASSGGGSWNTIYF. In nucleotides, the CDR3 is TGTGCCAGCAGCGGGGGGGGGAGTTGGAACACCATATATTTT.

This clonotype was seen a few times. The chain employs TRBV2 and TRBJ2-5; 8 positions agree with TRBD2. This CDR3 comprises 15 residues. The V gene end was trimmed by 5 bases and the J gene end by 7 bases; junction bases not matched to a gene: 12. Germline assignment: CDR1 SNHLY and CDR2 FYNNEI. CDR3 DNA: TGTGCCAGCAGTCCAGCTGCCGGACTAGCATGGACCCAGTACTTC. Its translation is CASSPAAGLAWTQYF.

This clonotype has more than one count but fewer than ten. The chain joins TRBV2 to TRBJ1-5, with a possible D match to TRBD1 (6 bases). Germline CDR1 is SNHLY and CDR2 is FYNNEI. The V gene lost 4 bases and the J gene lost 1 base, with 11 bases spanning the gap. The CDR3 totals 15 residues. DNA of the CDR3: TGTGCCAGCAGTGGGGGGGGCATCAGCAATCAGCCCCAGCATTTT. Protein product: CASSGGGISNQPQHF. The entire variable domain, with the rest obtained from reference TRBV2 and TRBJ1-5, is as follows: EPEVTQTPSHQVTQMGQEVILRCVPISNHLYFYWYRQILGQKVEFLVSFYNNEISEKSEIFDDQFSVERPDGSNFTLKIRSTKLEDSAMYFCASSGGGISNQPQHFGDGTRLSIL.

This CDR3 is CASSLGMWGVYEQYF. CDR3 DNA sequence: TGTGCCAGCAGTTTAGGGATGTGGGGGGTATACGAGCAGTACTTC. V and J are TRBV12-3 or TRBV12-4 and TRBJ2-7; possible D gene TRBD2, 6 bases. The CDR3 covers 15 residues. Trimming cost V 1 base and J 4 bases, with 14 bases left between them.